This TCR beta chain was documented in a study of regulatory T cells in long-lasting Graves disease. Indicated time point: newly diagnosed GD, antithyroid drugs for less than 3 months. PBMC RNA served as the TCR library source. With EDTA tubes as the receptacles, about 8.1 milliliters of peripheral blood were drawn. The V and J ends lost 5 bases and 2 bases respectively, with 9 bases between them. The CDR3 length is 14 residues. Germline values: CDR1 ENHRY, CDR2 SYGVKD. As regards this clonotype: Its antigen is currently unknown.

Study findings and constraints: Sample size, which was small, may have reduced accuracy.

Assembly of TCR beta libraries relied on iRepertoire HTBI primers together with Arm-PCR of CDR3 regions. TCRdb independently ran MiXCR on the multiplex PCR reads; one entry per CDR3 protein. The table shows hundreds of thousands of distinct CDR3 sequences, with 15% occurring only once. These data were also filed under a second study, of T cells in Graves' hyperthyroidism and ophthalmopathy. Per that paper: In the first-round RT-PCR of the TCR CDR3, the HTBI primer set was used. In validation, the model predicted ophthalmopathy. These predictions came a median about 6.2 months before onset.

This TCR came from a woman aged 40 to 50 with Graves disease. Here the sequenced sample was peripheral blood mononuclear cells (PBMCs), taken at new diagnosis, from a patient treated with antithyroid drugs. The rearrangement joins TRBV10-3 to TRBJ2-2; D unresolved. CDR3 in amino acids: CAISSSGNTGELFF. Here the CDR3 DNA reads TGTGCCATCAGTTCGTCAGGAAACACCGGGGAGCTGTTTTTT.